This is a list of T cell receptor beta chains from one sample in a study of T-cell memory formation after mild COVID-19. A single record per CDR3 protein comes from TCRdb applying MiXCR to the 5' RACE reads. In the table there are roughly 400,000 distinct CDR3 sequences, more than 15% of which are singletons. The sample comprised PBMCs or a T cell subset sorted from them (not recorded which). The receptors shown here come from a young man who had mild COVID-19 (a few samples of this study predate the infection). Cell type and time point are not known. Each CDR3 is given with its conserved first and last residue. A D gene is named only where the DNA matches it firmly. Part of the rows lack a size; the others show once, few, many or a class for expanded clones.

>.|.|TRBV20-1|TRBJ2-1
TGCAGTGCATCAGTCGGACACAAGCAGTTCTTC
CSASVGHKQFF
>.|.|TRBV12-3/TRBV12-4|TRBJ1-5
TGTGCCAGCAGTTTAAGGGGACGGCCCCAGCATTTT
CASSLRGRPQHF
>.|many|TRBV7-6|TRBJ1-1
TGTGCCAGCAGCCTAGACTCCGATAAGAACCCTAGAAATCCGGGGTTCCGGGCTTTCTTT
CASSLDSDKNPRNPGFRAFF
>.|few|TRBV10-2|TRBJ2-3
TGCGCCAGCAGTTCCCTGATTGGCAGGGGACGCACAGATACGCAGTATTTT
CASSSLIGRGRTDTQYF
>TRBD1|.|TRBV6-5|TRBJ2-3
TGTGCCAGCAGCTACAGGGGCCGCAGCACAGATACGCAGTATTTT
CASSYRGRSTDTQYF
>.|.|TRBV20-1|TRBJ2-1
TGCAGTGCTAGAGATTCCCTTACTGAGCAGTTCTTC
CSARDSLTEQFF
>.|.|TRBV5-1|TRBJ2-5
TGCGCCAGCAGACCTCGCGGGGGCGGGGAGACCCAGTACTTC
CASRPRGGGETQYF
>TRBD2|.|TRBV24-1|TRBJ2-3
TGTGCCACCAGTCCTCTAGCGGGACTAAATGTGGATACGCAGTATTTT
CATSPLAGLNVDTQYF
>.|many|TRBV14|TRBJ2-1
TGTGCCAGCAGCGCCCGCAGGTTAGCCGTTTCAAGGAATGAGCAGTTCTTC
CASSARRLAVSRNEQFF
>TRBD2|few|TRBV4-3|TRBJ2-5
TGCGCCAGCAGCCAAGAGCCGCCCACTAGCGGGGGCTCCCAGTACTTC
CASSQEPPTSGGSQYF
>.|few|TRBV6-5|TRBJ2-7
TGTGCCAGCAGTCTTCAACAGGGATCTGGCTCCTACGAGCAGTACTTC
CASSLQQGSGSYEQYF
>TRBD1|few|TRBV3-1|TRBJ2-7
TGTGCCAGCAGCCGATCGACCGGGACAGACTACGAGCAGTACTTC
CASSRSTGTDYEQYF
>.|.|TRBV12-3/TRBV12-4|TRBJ2-2
TGTGCCAGCAGTTTTAGCGGAGGCACCTGGGAGCTGTTTTTT
CASSFSGGTWELFF
>.|many|TRBV7-9|TRBJ2-3
TGTGCCAGCACGACTGAGAGAATCACAGATACGCAGTATTTT
CASTTERITDTQYF
>TRBD2|.|TRBV9|TRBJ2-5
TGTGCCAGCAGCTATCACACTAGCGCGGGGGGCTGGGAGACCCAGTACTTC
CASSYHTSAGGWETQYF
>.|few|TRBV4-1|TRBJ2-2
TGCGCCAGCAGCCCGTTCGTCCTTGGCAGGGCGAACACCGGGGAGCTGTTTTTT
CASSPFVLGRANTGELFF
>.|.|TRBV4-3|TRBJ2-2
TGCGCCAGCAGCCAAGATATAGGGTCGGGGAACACCGGGGAGCTGTTTTTT
CASSQDIGSGNTGELFF
>.|.|TRBV30|TRBJ1-1
TGTGCCTGGCTGGGGTATCTGAACACTGAAGCTTTCTTT
CAWLGYLNTEAFF
>TRBD2|few|TRBV12-3/TRBV12-4|TRBJ2-2
TGTGCCAGCACTGTGCCCACGGGGGGAAACACCGGGGAGCTGTTTTTT
CASTVPTGGNTGELFF
>TRBD1|.|TRBV7-6|TRBJ2-1
TGTGCCAGCAGCTTATTGGGACAGGATTACAATGAGCAGTTCTTC
CASSLLGQDYNEQFF
>.|.|TRBV5-1|TRBJ2-3
TGCGCCAGCAGCTTGGCCCCCGATATTGGCACAGATACGCAGTATTTT
CASSLAPDIGTDTQYF
>.|few|TRBV5-1|TRBJ2-7
TGCGCCAGCATGAGCGAAGGTAACGACGAGCAGTACTTC
CASMSEGNDEQYF
>.|.|TRBV27|TRBJ2-3
TGTGCCAGCAGACCGCTACCGGGACTCCTCAAGGATACGCAGTATTTT
CASRPLPGLLKDTQYF
>.|.|TRBV20-1|TRBJ1-1
TGCAGTGCGGTGGAGGCGACAAGGGCTGAAGCTTTCTTT
CSAVEATRAEAFF
>TRBD1|many|TRBV15|TRBJ1-2
TGTGCCACCAGCAGGGGACAGACCTATGGCTACACCTTC
CATSRGQTYGYTF
>TRBD1|.|TRBV2|TRBJ2-3
TGTGCCAGCAGGTGGACAGGGGTTGGAGATACGCAGTATTTT
CASRWTGVGDTQYF
>TRBD1|few|TRBV7-6|TRBJ1-5
TGTGCCAGCAGCCATGGGACAGCTAATCAGCCCCAGCATTTT
CASSHGTANQPQHF
>TRBD2|.|TRBV9|TRBJ2-3
TGTGCCAGCAGCGCCAGCGGGGGGATCACAGATACGCAGTATTTT
CASSASGGITDTQYF
>.|few|TRBV30|TRBJ1-3
TGTGCCTGGAGTTGGGGGTCTGGAAACACCATATATTTT
CAWSWGSGNTIYF